This is a list of T cell receptor beta chains from one sample in a study of shared clonotypes between healthy human individuals. The assay was immunoSEQ multiplex PCR, and TCRdb's table has in-frame clones only and misses some. The sample carries 600,000 or so clones, roughly 98% recorded once. The source material was naive CD8+ T cells sorted from blood. The receptors were gathered from a man aged 30 to 45 in good health. The CDR3 runs from the conserved cysteine through the conserved F or W. The D gene is left open where the match is weak. Expanded clones are given a class, and other clones once, few, many or no size at all.

v_call	clone_size	d_call	j_call	cdr3_aa	cdr3_nt
TRBV14	NA	NA	TRBJ1-2	CASSFRPGYTF	TGTGCCAGCAGCTTCAGACCTGGCTACACCTTC
TRBV7-9	NA	NA	TRBJ2-6	CASGFSPGSSGANVLTF	TGTGCCAGCGGATTCAGCCCAGGTAGCTCTGGGGCCAACGTCCTGACTTTC
TRBV7-6	NA	TRBD2	TRBJ2-5	CASSLRAGEGETQYF	TGTGCCAGCAGCTTACGGGCGGGAGAAGGGGAGACCCAGTACTTC
TRBV10-1	NA	NA	TRBJ2-2	CASSADFTGELFF	TGCGCCAGCAGCGCGGATTTCACCGGGGAGCTGTTTTTT
TRBV2	NA	NA	TRBJ2-1	CASAWMGEQFF	TGTGCCAGCGCTTGGATGGGTGAGCAGTTCTTC
TRBV2	NA	NA	TRBJ1-1	CASSGWDGNEAFF	TGTGCCAGCAGCGGATGGGACGGTAACGAAGCTTTCTTT
TRBV5-1	NA	NA	TRBJ1-1	CASSLLLGLQHPMNTEAFF	TGCGCCAGCAGCTTGCTTCTCGGCCTCCAACATCCGATGAACACTGAAGCTTTCTTT
TRBV30	NA	TRBD2	TRBJ2-1	CAWPGLARNNEQFF	TGTGCCTGGCCCGGACTAGCGCGGAATAATGAGCAGTTCTTC
TRBV11-2	NA	NA	TRBJ2-1	CASSLGGEQFF	TGTGCCAGCAGCTTAGGAGGTGAGCAGTTCTTC
TRBV28	NA	TRBD2	TRBJ2-7	CASSTTRTSGGIFRGKQYF	TGTGCCAGCAGCACTACTCGGACTAGCGGGGGCATTTTTCGGGGAAAGCAGTACTTC
TRBV5-1	once	NA	TRBJ2-5	CASSPTASKVRETQYF	TGCGCCAGCAGCCCCACGGCTTCGAAGGTCCGAGAGACCCAGTACTTC
TRBV4-1	NA	NA	TRBJ2-5	CASSQDMDPRETQYF	TGCGCCAGCAGCCAAGATATGGACCCTAGAGAGACCCAGTACTTC
TRBV7-9	NA	NA	TRBJ2-7	CASSNDRRKPYEQYF	TGTGCCAGCAGCAACGACAGGAGAAAACCTTACGAGCAGTACTTC
TRBV14	NA	NA	TRBJ2-5	CASSQVHRGAGETQYF	TGTGCCAGCAGCCAAGTTCATCGGGGGGCAGGGGAGACCCAGTACTTC
TRBV15	NA	NA	TRBJ2-6	CATSMVRSGANVLTF	TGTGCCACCAGCATGGTGAGATCTGGGGCCAACGTCCTGACTTTC
TRBV5-6	NA	TRBD2	TRBJ2-7	CASSHGGSGSLYEQYF	TGTGCCAGCAGCCACGGGGGGAGCGGGAGTCTCTACGAGCAGTACTTC
TRBV29-1	NA	TRBD2	TRBJ2-2	CSVTGTTRTGELFF	TGCAGCGTTACCGGGACTACCCGAACCGGGGAGCTGTTTTTT
TRBV27	NA	NA	TRBJ1-3	CASGSGNTIYF	TGTGCCAGCGGGTCTGGAAACACCATATATTTT
TRBV18	NA	NA	TRBJ2-1	CASSPPNSSSSYNEQFF	TGTGCCAGCTCACCACCGAACTCTTCAAGCTCCTACAATGAGCAGTTCTTC
TRBV7-3	NA	TRBD2	TRBJ2-2	CASSEGLAGVTGELFF	TGTGCCAGCAGCGAGGGACTAGCGGGAGTCACCGGGGAGCTGTTTTTT
TRBV2	NA	NA	TRBJ2-5	CASSSGGMETQYF	TGTGCCAGCAGTTCTGGGGGGATGGAGACCCAGTACTTC
TRBV7-2	NA	NA	TRBJ1-1	CASSLAFPIGENTEAFF	TGTGCCAGCAGCTTAGCCTTCCCTATCGGAGAAAACACTGAAGCTTTCTTT
TRBV27	NA	NA	TRBJ2-2	CASSTDTPNTGELFF	TGTGCCAGCAGCACGGACACCCCGAACACCGGGGAGCTGTTTTTT
TRBV28	once	TRBD2	TRBJ2-7	CASSATSGRGLDEQYF	TGTGCCAGCAGTGCGACTAGCGGGAGAGGTCTTGACGAGCAGTACTTC
TRBV28	NA	NA	TRBJ1-1	CASSPHPNTEAFF	TGTGCCAGCAGTCCCCACCCGAACACTGAAGCTTTCTTT
TRBV27	NA	NA	TRBJ2-7	CASRPHDRMNYEQYF	TGTGCCAGCAGACCACACGACAGGATGAACTACGAGCAGTACTTC
TRBV4-1	NA	NA	TRBJ2-1	CASSQVPSEYNEQFF	TGCGCCAGCAGCCAAGTTCCTAGCGAGTACAATGAGCAGTTCTTC
TRBV7-9	NA	NA	TRBJ2-7	CASSFHGSYEQYF	TGTGCCAGCAGCTTTCATGGTTCCTACGAGCAGTACTTC
TRBV7-9	NA	TRBD2	TRBJ2-7	CASSPPFGLAGPYEQYF	TGTGCCAGCAGCCCCCCCTTCGGACTAGCGGGCCCCTACGAGCAGTACTTC
TRBV11-1	NA	NA	TRBJ2-7	CASAASEGIYEQYF	TGTGCCAGCGCGGCTAGTGAAGGGATCTACGAGCAGTACTTC
TRBV29-1	NA	TRBD1	TRBJ1-3	CSVWGQGGNTIYF	TGCAGCGTATGGGGACAGGGGGGAAACACCATATATTTT
TRBV6-1	NA	TRBD2	TRBJ2-7	CASSGASGRDLYEQYF	TGTGCCAGCAGTGGCGCTAGCGGACGGGACCTCTACGAGCAGTACTTC
TRBV7-9	NA	NA	TRBJ1-1	CASSLAISGAEAFF	TGTGCCAGCAGCCTAGCAATATCAGGGGCTGAAGCTTTCTTT
TRBV7-6	once	NA	TRBJ2-7	CASSRGNDYEQYF	TGTGCCAGCAGCCGAGGAAACGACTACGAGCAGTACTTC
TRBV6-1	NA	NA	TRBJ1-1	CAIRTSANTEAFF	TGTGCCATCAGAACATCAGCGAACACTGAAGCTTTCTTT
TRBV6-5	NA	TRBD1	TRBJ1-1	CASGQGIIEAFF	TGTGCCTCAGGACAGGGAATTATTGAAGCTTTCTTT
TRBV30	NA	TRBD2	TRBJ2-7	CAWTSGRSYEQYF	TGTGCCTGGACTAGCGGGAGGTCCTACGAGCAGTACTTC
TRBV18	NA	NA	TRBJ1-4	CASSSESWTQGKLFF	TGTGCCAGCTCATCAGAATCCTGGACCCAGGGAAAACTGTTTTTT
TRBV29-1	NA	NA	TRBJ1-1	CSVEQGLDTEAFF	TGCAGCGTAGAACAGGGTCTCGACACTGAAGCTTTCTTT
TRBV4-1	NA	TRBD1	TRBJ2-7	CASSQDRGTYEQYF	TGCGCCAGCAGCCAGGACAGGGGTACCTACGAGCAGTACTTC
TRBV7-9	once	NA	TRBJ1-1	CASSSGGPRVNTEAFF	TGTGCCAGCAGCTCCGGCGGGCCGAGGGTGAACACTGAAGCTTTCTTT
TRBV28	NA	NA	TRBJ2-7	CASSFVNYEQYF	TGTGCCAGCAGCTTTGTAAACTACGAGCAGTACTTC
TRBV2	NA	TRBD1	TRBJ1-5	CASSRGQGRWDQPQHF	TGTGCCAGCAGTCGGGGACAGGGGAGGTGGGATCAGCCCCAGCATTTT
TRBV27	once	NA	TRBJ2-7	CASSFLLAPSYEQYF	TGTGCCAGCAGTTTCCTCCTTGCCCCCTCCTACGAGCAGTACTTC
TRBV29-1	NA	NA	TRBJ1-1	CSVEDGGNTEAFF	TGCAGCGTTGAGGACGGAGGGAACACTGAAGCTTTCTTT
TRBV9	NA	NA	TRBJ2-2	CASTRWGTGELFF	TGTGCCAGCACCCGATGGGGGACCGGGGAGCTGTTTTTT
TRBV9	NA	TRBD2	TRBJ2-1	CASSGRALGDEQFF	TGTGCCAGCTCTGGGAGGGCCCTCGGGGATGAGCAGTTCTTC
TRBV5-6	once	NA	TRBJ2-7	CASSTAYEQYF	TGTGCCAGCAGTACAGCCTACGAGCAGTACTTC
TRBV11-2	once	NA	TRBJ2-7	CASSSKAGYEQYF	TGTGCCAGCAGCTCAAAGGCTGGCTACGAGCAGTACTTC
TRBV7-9	NA	TRBD1	TRBJ2-7	CASSLVTGLTYEQYF	TGTGCCAGCAGCTTAGTGACAGGGCTGACCTACGAGCAGTACTTC
TRBV28	NA	TRBD1	TRBJ2-5	CASSQPGQGLETQYF	TGTGCCAGCAGTCAACCGGGACAGGGGTTAGAGACCCAGTACTTC
TRBV7-6	NA	NA	TRBJ2-7	CASSLGGAGEQYF	TGTGCCAGCAGCTTAGGGGGGGCGGGCGAGCAGTACTTC